This T cell receptor beta chain derives from a study of cytotoxic CD8 clonotypes in ibrutinib-treated CLL. Only a few counts were recorded for this clone. Antigen unknown. Trimming left V 4 bases short and J 2 bases short, with 8 bases between. From germline, CDR1 is MGHDK and CDR2 SYGVNS. The CDR3 runs to 13 residues. Cryopreserved PBMCs yielded about 2.2 micrograms of genomic DNA for TCR beta libraries. Study-wide points: The study sampled sustained-remission and progressing patients at different times. Clonality was elevated at ibrutinib response and had returned toward baseline at progression. Clonality was higher at baseline than in age-matched healthy donors and tracked circulating CD8+ T-cell counts.

Clones were sequenced by immunoSEQ multiplex PCR, and TCRdb holds only the in-frame ones, with some missing. The sample records 90,000 to 100,000 clones, about 78% being singletons. The input for sequencing was PBMCs, taken after 12 months of ibrutinib treatment. The sequence was obtained from a human donor with chronic lymphocytic leukemia. The rearrangement joins TRBV25-1 to TRBJ1-2, with D tentatively TRBD1 (5 bases). CDR3 region: CASSATVNYGYTF. The CDR3 nucleotides read TGTGCCAGCAGTGCGACAGTCAACTATGGCTACACCTTC.